This TCR beta chain appears in the sequencing data of a study of spatial heterogeneity in lung cancer. TCRdb redid the calling of the 5' RACE reads with MiXCR, one entry per CDR3 protein. Here the sample spans roughly 110,000 distinct CDR3 sequences, about 10% being singletons. This clonotype was picked up a small number of times. V was shortened by 10 bases and J by 6 bases, with 22 bases between the two germline ends. This CDR3 region has 14 residues. The germline CDR1 and CDR2 sequences are SNHLY and FYNNEI. The time point here: blood at routine non-recurrence follow-up after resection. Specimen: PBMCs, collected at follow-up. The genes are TRBV2 and TRBJ2-7; D is possibly TRBD2 (5 bases). The TCR comes from a female donor with early-stage non-small cell lung cancer. The CDR3 DNA reads as TGTGCCACCCTTCCGGAGGAGGCTCGGGGCGAGCAGTACTTC. This sequence encodes CATLPEEARGEQYF.